This TCR beta chain originates from a study of OX40 agonist ivuxolimab in advanced cancers. The V end lost 5 bases, the J end lost 1 base, and 17 bases lay between the germline ends. Germline CDR1 is SEHNR and CDR2 is FQNEAQ (reference sequence). CDR3 size: 16 residues. Sequencing was performed with immunoSEQ multiplex PCR; in TCRdb, only in-frame clones are kept and a portion is missing. The table lists about 39,000 clones, 80% to 95% of them singletons, with approximately 22% in the top ten. This clone was seen a single time. This chain joins TRBV7-9 and TRBJ1-2; D is unresolved. The specimen was CD4+ or CD8+ T cells sorted from blood, collected in a trial of the OX40 agonist ivuxolimab. The TCR sequence derives from an adult with an advanced solid tumor such as melanoma, head and neck, liver or kidney cancer. The DNA of the CDR3 is TGTGCCAGCAGCCCTATGGTTGTAGGCTTTAACTATGGCTACACCTTC. Its protein is CASSPMVVGFNYGYTF.